Listed below are T cell receptor beta chains from one sample, sequenced in a study of T cells in Graves' hyperthyroidism and ophthalmopathy. TCRdb called the multiplex PCR reads again in MiXCR, with one record for every CDR3 protein. The data show about 250,000 distinct CDR3 sequences, approximately 25% seen once. Sequencing was performed on blood. The receptor source for this set is a woman between 35 and 50 years old with Graves' ophthalmopathy. Each CDR3 is given with its conserved first and last residue. Rows may omit the clone size; those that give it use once, few, many or a size class.

>many|TRBV20-1
CSARGLAAGLNTGELFF
>-|TRBV19
CASSNSGRDYEQYF
>many|TRBV18
CASSPLDYGGELFF
>many|TRBV20-1
CSARDLDTRSRTDTQYF
>many|TRBV12-3/TRBV12-4
CASSLGTSGLTYEQYF
>many|TRBV27
CASSLWGGDQPQHF
>many|TRBV20-1
CSAGDFSNQPQHF
>many|TRBV7-2
CASSLAPGRAETQYF
>-|TRBV13
CVSSLGTNEQYF
>many|TRBV30
CAWGRNTEAFF
>many|TRBV7-2
CASSFRDRGQQYF
>many|TRBV3-1
CASSQGGASYGYTF
>many|TRBV28
CASSLNEGGYTF
>many|TRBV15
CATSSGSRGETQYF
>many|TRBV27
CASRRTGDTYEQYF
>-|TRBV12-3/TRBV12-4
CASSLRGGADKGAPYEQCF
>-|TRBV7-2
CASSPLNTNTEAFF
>many|TRBV4-1
CASSQLLAGRGETQYF
>-|TRBV5-1
CASSRDSGTGELFF
>-|TRBV12-3/TRBV12-4
CASSPPGTAISRNYGYTF
>many|TRBV2
CASTSYEQYF
>many|TRBV27
CASSFRGTSGRWGTGELFF
>many|TRBV20-1
CSARGRPGLAIDTQYF
>many|TRBV9
CASSSDPLLAGQETQYF
>many|TRBV18
CASSPGTDQPQHF
>many|TRBV28
CASIPRTGRYF
>many|TRBV27
CASSLTTGGYGYTF
>many|TRBV28
CASTYRDMRETQYF
>-|TRBV7-2
CASSYSTAIRNEQYF
>many|TRBV19
CASTPTGVGSYEQYF
>many|TRBV11-3
CASSLVSGRALEYEQYF
>many|TRBV6-1
CASSLAWPGPYEQYF
>once|TRBV15
CATSSGKGVFWKTQYF
>-|TRBV12-3/TRBV12-4
CAIRTDYEQYF
>-|TRBV6-1
CASGEQGWEQYF
>many|TRBV28
CASTGGGARGYTF
>many|TRBV6-1
CASSEPRDTEAFF
>many|TRBV7-2
CASSLVGGGNQPQHF
>many|TRBV12-3/TRBV12-4
CASSLQGGYQETQYF
>many|TRBV12-3/TRBV12-4
CASSPDRGGNQPQHF